This paragraph covers one T cell receptor beta chain sequence. Losses at the gene ends were 0 bases for V and 4 bases for J; bases not matched to a gene: 5. This CDR3 is 16 amino acids long. In germline, CDR1 is MNHNY, CDR2 SVGAGI (reference sequence). These data are taken from a study of blood T cell repertoires in COVID-19. Study context: Some COVID-19 samples were acute and others convalescent; all came from the United States, Italy and Spain. Sources were T cells, B-cell-depleted T cells, or PBMCs; the material itself was cDNA or gDNA.

How the authors handled the data: Using reference gene primer amplification, nucleated cell counts were estimated. The protocol was immunoSEQ multiplex PCR, while the TCRdb copy is restricted to in-frame clones and leaves out a portion. That table gives V, J and clone size, and the DNA gave D and trimming. The repertoire consists of 50,000 to 65,000 clones, with 88% occurring once and the leading ten covering approximately 4%. Sequenced sample: peripheral blood. This clonotype was sampled from a human donor in a cohort sampled during active COVID-19. This chain joins TRBV6-6 and TRBJ1-3, with TRBD1 matching 8 bases. The CDR3 loop reads CASSYSLQGAGNTIYF. The CDR3, as DNA: TGTGCCAGCAGTTACTCACTGCAGGGGGCAGGAAACACCATATATTTT.